The entry below describes one T cell receptor beta chain. Its antigen specificity is not known. No per-base quality is available; no much larger clone lies one base away. Unmatched junction bases come to 6, with V trimmed by 2 bases and J by 7 bases. The germline V gene gives CDR1 as SGHRS and CDR2 as YFSETQ. From cysteine to phenylalanine, the CDR3 is 15 amino acids long. The read is trimmed to its CDR3 DNA, 45 bases read in frame from base 1. Library generation was performed with the immunoSEQ multiplex PCR assay. The multiplex PCR relied on a mix of 60 forward primers for TCR Vbeta segments and 13 reverse primers for TCR Jbeta segments. The CDR3 region of rearranged TCR beta genes was amplified from genomic DNA by a multiplex PCR assay. On the Illumina HiSeq System, the amplified TCR beta libraries were sequenced as 87-base-pair reads. On the study's bioinformatics: A later analysis tallied around 80 million unique TCR beta chains across the 660 or so repertoires, and some 10 million of those chains were shared by two or more donors. Raw reads were error-corrected and collapsed into unique sequences by a nearest-neighbor algorithm in which closely related sequences were merged to remove PCR and sequencing errors. V, D and J gene segments were assigned by aligning CDR3 sequences to IMGT reference sequences. Each retained sequence needed at least a six-nucleotide match to both a V gene segment and a J gene segment. Rearrangements were called productive when the CDR3 lacked stop codons and stayed in frame with V and J; all others were non-productive. Following IMGT convention, CDR3 was defined as the stretch from the second conserved V-encoded cysteine to the conserved J-encoded phenylalanine. In an earlier analysis of approximately 500 of the donors, sequences lacking an unambiguous match to a single V gene segment were excluded. In an earlier analysis of approximately 560 of the donors, a V segment was called functional when productive rearrangements were above 56.7%, and segregating when the standard deviation between donors exceeded 5%. A statistical classification framework was built to diagnose cytomegalovirus status from the catalog of TCR beta chain sequences. A later analysis assigned V and J genes by comparing TCR nucleotide sequences with IMGT/GENE-DB human TR gene sequences. The TCRdist pipeline was used in a later analysis to assign CDR3 sequences and most-parsimonious VDJ recombination scenarios. A later analysis defined each TCR beta chain by its CDR3 amino acid sequence plus V-gene family, and excluded reads lacking a unique V-gene family. A later analysis removed several hundred highly shared, low-generation-probability nucleotide sequences to deal with suspected cross-contamination and a sequencing artifact. In a later analysis, a clonal expansion index was calculated for each public chain from normalized within-repertoire ranks of inferred template counts. In a later analysis, generation probabilities were computed using a VDJ recombination model fitted to out-of-frame rearrangements, and the results were checked against IGoR. In a later analysis, TCR-TCR, TCR-HLA and TCR-CMV co-occurrence was scored with hypergeometric tests, and a repertoire-size bias correction was applied to TCR pairs. A later analysis estimated false discovery rates by permuting HLA or CMV assignments 20 times. In a later analysis, co-occurring TCRs were grouped with DBSCAN, and TCRdist sequence similarity was added when clustering was performed within HLA-allele-positive subsets. Co-occurrence clustering excluded repertoires with fewer than 30,000 or more than 120,000 public chains, plus five with anomalous nucleotide sharing. This immuneACCESS table, as held by TCRdb, lists in-frame sequences with V and J called but not all clones. Of the missing ones, under half trace to an unresolved V gene in checked studies; the others have no known cause. V, J and clone size are those of that table, while D and trimming were read from the DNA. Counted in this sample were roughly 200,000 clones; approximately 85% of them appeared once. The ten biggest clones cover approximately 2.4% of the sample.

This sample was included in a study of cytomegalovirus exposure and HLA in healthy donors (dated 2017 in TCRdb). Context from the whole study: An earlier analysis of approximately 550 of the donors reported 250 to 300 Gb of sequence data and approximately 110 million unique TCR beta sequences from 150 million to 200 million T cells. A later genetic analysis used genome-wide SNP genotypes for about three fifths of the roughly 700 donors, treating that subset as a discovery cohort. Donor age, sex, ethnicity and CMV serostatus were collected together with the repertoire data. The study profiled the T cell repertoires of hundreds of subjects by immunosequencing and related them to cytomegalovirus serostatus. High-throughput TCR immunosequencing, statistical association of individual TCRs with disease status, and machine learning were combined to predict cytomegalovirus infection status. Of the 398 genotyped donors, approximately 80% were placed in the genetic ancestry cluster associated with self-reported Caucasian donors. HLA typing covered class I and class II loci at four-digit resolution. The study was designed to test whether signatures of past pathogen exposure could be identified by cataloging public T cell receptors. Along with the approximately 700-subject first cohort, a separate validation cohort of around 120 different subjects was used. Among about 410 genotyped donors of the cohort, an average of about 220,000 unique TCR beta nucleotide sequences was sequenced per donor, of which approximately 19% were non-productive. A few DR-DQ haplotypes were treated as single units for association and clustering because of strong linkage in the cohort. An early release covering about 600 HLA-typed donors comprised about 300 gigabases of sequencing data and 85 million or so unique TCR sequences. Rather than using new phenotypic data, the later analysis identified candidate immune exposures from TCR beta sequences and from how often those sequences occurred across donors. In a later analysis, previously published TCR beta repertoires from 550 to 700 donors were re-analyzed and high-resolution HLA genotyping was added so that TCR occurrence patterns could be studied. The number of donors typed differed by locus, with about 629-640 for A, B, C, DRB1 and DQB1, more than 500 for DQA1, 600 to 610 for DPA1, and approximately 470 for DPB1. An earlier analysis of 500 to 650 of the donors applied high-throughput TCR beta sequencing to assess whether each TCR beta V gene segment acted as functional or pseudogenic. All discovery cohort repertoires had been generated using a single sequencing platform. The paper's findings and limits, for the study overall: In this cohort, only TCR beta chains were sequenced, and detectable features were limited by the absence of alpha or paired-chain data. A later analysis associated about 16,000 TCR beta sequences with specific HLA alleles at a false discovery rate of 0.05. In a later analysis, several top co-occurrence clusters were reported to appear linked to parvovirus B19, influenza, CMV and Epstein-Barr virus. In a later analysis, the rate of TCR association differed among HLA loci, with DRB1 alleles having the most associated TCRs and HLA-C alleles having the fewest. Correlated functional status among segregating V segments might be attributable to linkage disequilibrium, but an unknown experimental factor could not be ruled out. The presence/absence analyses assumed that sequencing depth was roughly uniform across donors, and that assumption may not be true. A few of the identified cytomegalovirus-associated TCR beta chains were confirmed in vitro to be specific for cytomegalovirus antigens. A further reported finding was that TCR beta sequences accurately predicted the HLA-A and HLA-B alleles for most subjects in the first cohort. Immune exposure information for the cohort was limited to CMV serostatus. In both the original and validation cohorts, the classifier was reported to diagnose cytomegalovirus status with high specificity and sensitivity. In an earlier analysis of fewer than 750 of the donors, most TCR beta V segments were observed in productive rearrangements about 90% or about 30% of the time, broadly matching IMGT annotations. In the study, around 160 TCR beta chains were listed as associated with cytomegalovirus. Because counts were too low, roughly 17 rarely observed V segments, including chromosome 9 orphons, were left out of the earlier analysis of 587 of the donors. Strong co-occurrence of HLA alleles, especially DR and DQ, made assigning TCR associations to individual alleles difficult. The 87-base-pair reads could not distinguish some IMGT-functional V segments, including TRBV6-2 and TRBV6-3, so those segments were excluded. Across donors, most TCR sequences were observed very rarely, whereas some public TCRs were present in many individuals. The sequencing pipeline was judged likely to have produced a cluster of highly shared sequence variants as a technical artifact. A later analysis found that most CMV-associated TCR beta chains appeared HLA-restricted, with HLA associations seemingly driven largely by CMV exposure. HLA typing was unavailable for some donors at each locus, so association tests used only the typed subset. A later genetic analysis associated a missense DCLRE1C variant with V-gene and J-gene trimming of TCR beta chains, and an independent cohort replicated the association. In a later analysis, HLA-associated TCR beta chains were found to be more clonally expanded and to have lower generation probabilities than equally common non-associated chains. The authors suggested that the approach could potentially be extended to other disease states and immunological phenotypes. Compared with the roughly 670-donor mean, donors in an Asian-associated ancestry cluster had fewer N-insertions in productive TCRs, according to a later genetic analysis.

The cohort comprised hundreds of healthy bone marrow donors. At the time of sampling, every cohort member was nominally healthy, though immune exposures that went unrecorded were likely present. The donor tested CMV seronegative and was one of the 352 seronegative cohort members. Each donor provided a peripheral blood sample, and peripheral blood mononuclear cells were used for TCR beta sequencing. The Qiagen DNeasy Blood Extraction Kit was used to extract genomic DNA from the blood cell samples. The rearranged segments are TRBV5-1 and TRBJ1-2, and 12 junctional nucleotides match TRBD1. The sequenced material came from PBMCs. This clonotype originated in a woman aged 50 to 65 in good health and CMV-seronegative. The CDR3 in this case is CASSFPGQGALGYTF. The DNA sequence is given as TGCGCCAGCAGCTTTCCGGGACAGGGGGCGCTTGGCTACACCTTC.